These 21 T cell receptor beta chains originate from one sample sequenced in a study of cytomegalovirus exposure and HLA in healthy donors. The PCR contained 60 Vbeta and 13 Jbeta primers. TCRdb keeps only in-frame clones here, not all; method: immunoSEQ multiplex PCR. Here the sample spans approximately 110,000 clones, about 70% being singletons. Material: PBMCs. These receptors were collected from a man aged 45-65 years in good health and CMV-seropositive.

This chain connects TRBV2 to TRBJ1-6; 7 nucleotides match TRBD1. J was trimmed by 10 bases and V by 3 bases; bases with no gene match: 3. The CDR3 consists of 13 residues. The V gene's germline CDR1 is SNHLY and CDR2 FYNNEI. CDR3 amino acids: CASSDRGNSPLHF. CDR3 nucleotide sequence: TGTGCCAGCAGTGACAGGGGGAACTCACCCCTCCACTTT.

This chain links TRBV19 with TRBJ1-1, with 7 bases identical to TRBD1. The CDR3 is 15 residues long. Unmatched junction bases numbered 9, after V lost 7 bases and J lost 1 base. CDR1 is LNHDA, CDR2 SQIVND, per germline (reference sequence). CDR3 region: CASKIRTGPNTEAFF. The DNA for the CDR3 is TGTGCCAGTAAGATCAGGACAGGCCCGAACACTGAAGCTTTCTTT.

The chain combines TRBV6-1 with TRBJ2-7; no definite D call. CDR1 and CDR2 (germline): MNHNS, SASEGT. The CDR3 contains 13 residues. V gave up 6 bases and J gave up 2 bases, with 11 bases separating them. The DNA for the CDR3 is TGTGCCAGCAGGTCGAATGGCCCCTACGAGCAGTACTTC. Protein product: CASRSNGPYEQYF.

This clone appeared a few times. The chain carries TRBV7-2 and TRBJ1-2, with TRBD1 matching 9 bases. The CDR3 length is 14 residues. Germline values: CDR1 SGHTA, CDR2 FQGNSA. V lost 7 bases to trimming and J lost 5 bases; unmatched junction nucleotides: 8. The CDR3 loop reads CASTPGGQGYGYTF. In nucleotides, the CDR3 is TGTGCCAGCACCCCTGGGGGACAGGGATATGGCTACACCTTC.

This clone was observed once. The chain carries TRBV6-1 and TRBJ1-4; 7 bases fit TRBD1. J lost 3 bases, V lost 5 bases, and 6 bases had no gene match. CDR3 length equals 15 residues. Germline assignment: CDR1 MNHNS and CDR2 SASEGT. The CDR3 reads CASSIRDSSNEKLFF. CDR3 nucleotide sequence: TGTGCCAGCAGTATCCGGGACAGCTCTAATGAAAAACTGTTTTTT.

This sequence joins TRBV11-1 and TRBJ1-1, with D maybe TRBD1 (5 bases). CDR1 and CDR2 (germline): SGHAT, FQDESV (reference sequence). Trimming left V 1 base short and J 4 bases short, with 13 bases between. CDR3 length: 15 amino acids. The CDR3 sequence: CASSLDGGWGTEAFF. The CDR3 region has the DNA TGTGCCAGCAGCTTAGACGGGGGATGGGGCACTGAAGCTTTCTTT.

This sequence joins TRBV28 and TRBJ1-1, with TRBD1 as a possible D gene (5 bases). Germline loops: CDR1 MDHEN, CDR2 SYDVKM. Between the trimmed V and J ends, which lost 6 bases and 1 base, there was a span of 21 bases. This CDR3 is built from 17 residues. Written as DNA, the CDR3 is TGTGCCAGCAGGAACCCAGGGTCTAGAATTAAGAACACTGAAGCTTTCTTT. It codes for CASRNPGSRIKNTEAFF. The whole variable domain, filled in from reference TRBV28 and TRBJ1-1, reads DVKVTQSSRYLVKRTGEKVFLECVQDMDHENMFWYRQDPGLGLRLIYFSYDVKMKEKGDIPEGYSVSREKKERFSLILESASTNQTSMYLCASRNPGSRIKNTEAFFGQGTRLTVV.

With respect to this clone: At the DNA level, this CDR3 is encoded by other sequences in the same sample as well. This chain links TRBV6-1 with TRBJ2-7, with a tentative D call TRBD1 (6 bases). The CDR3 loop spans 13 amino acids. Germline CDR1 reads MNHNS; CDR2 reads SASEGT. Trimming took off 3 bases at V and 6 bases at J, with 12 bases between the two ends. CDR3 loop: CASSDPQGFEQYF. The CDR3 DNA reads TGTGCCAGCAGTGACCCTCAGGGGTTCGAGCAGTACTTC.

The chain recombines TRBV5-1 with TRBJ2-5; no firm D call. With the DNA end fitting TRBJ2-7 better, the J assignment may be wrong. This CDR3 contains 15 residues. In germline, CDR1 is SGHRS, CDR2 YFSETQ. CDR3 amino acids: CATQPGGWGSYEQYF. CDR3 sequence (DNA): TGCGCCACTCAACCCGGCGGTTGGGGCTCCTACGAGCAGTACTTC.

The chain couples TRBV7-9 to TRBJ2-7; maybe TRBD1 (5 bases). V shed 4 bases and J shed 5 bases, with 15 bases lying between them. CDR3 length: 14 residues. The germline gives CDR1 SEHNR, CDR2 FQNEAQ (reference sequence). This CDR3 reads CASSYPTGSDEQYF. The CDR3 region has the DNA TGTGCCAGCAGCTACCCCACAGGTTCGGACGAGCAGTACTTC.

The CDR3 nucleotides are TGTGCCATGGGCTCACAGGTCAACTATGGCTACACCTTC. It specifies CAMGSQVNYGYTF. The V gene is TRBV10-3, the J gene TRBJ1-2, with D possibly being TRBD1 (5 bases). The V end lost 9 bases, the J end lost 2 bases, and 13 bases lay between the germline ends. The length of the CDR3 is 13 residues. CDR1 and CDR2 from the germline V gene are ENHRY and SYGVKD.

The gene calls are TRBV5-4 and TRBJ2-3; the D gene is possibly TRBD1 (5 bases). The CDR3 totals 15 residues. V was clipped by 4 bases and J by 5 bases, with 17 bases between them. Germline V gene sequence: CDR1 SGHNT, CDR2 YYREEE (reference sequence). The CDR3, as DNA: TGTGCCAGCAGCGTCCAGGTGGGGCAAGGAGATACGCAGTATTTT. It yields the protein CASSVQVGQGDTQYF.

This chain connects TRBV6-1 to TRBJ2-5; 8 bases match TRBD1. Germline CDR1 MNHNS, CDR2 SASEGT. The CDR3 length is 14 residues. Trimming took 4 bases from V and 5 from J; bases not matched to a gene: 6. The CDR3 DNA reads TGTGCCAGCAGTGGGGGACAGGTTGTGGAGACCCAGTACTTC. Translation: CASSGGQVVETQYF.

CDR3 sequence: CASSLESGTGRYGYTF. The CDR3 DNA follows: TGTGCCAGCAGCTTAGAGTCCGGGACAGGGCGCTATGGCTACACCTTC. The chain combines TRBV7-8 with TRBJ1-2; TRBD1 matches at 9 bases. V lost 1 base and J lost 4; bases outside the gene matches: 7. Germline V gene lookup returns CDR1 SGHVS and CDR2 FQNEAQ. This CDR3 has 16 amino acids.

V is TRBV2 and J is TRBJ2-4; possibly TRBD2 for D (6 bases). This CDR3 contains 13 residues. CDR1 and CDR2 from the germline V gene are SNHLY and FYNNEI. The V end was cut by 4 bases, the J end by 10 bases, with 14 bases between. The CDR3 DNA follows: TGTGCCAGCAGTGTGGGTAGGGGAGGAATTCAGTACTTC. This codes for CASSVGRGGIQYF.

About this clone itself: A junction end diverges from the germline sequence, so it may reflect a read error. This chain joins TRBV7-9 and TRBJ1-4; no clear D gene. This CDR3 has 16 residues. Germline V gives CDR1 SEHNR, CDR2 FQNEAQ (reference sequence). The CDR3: CSSSLEPPSLGEKLFF. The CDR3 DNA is TGTTCCAGCAGCTTAGAACCCCCCAGCCTGGGCGAAAAACTGTTTTTT.

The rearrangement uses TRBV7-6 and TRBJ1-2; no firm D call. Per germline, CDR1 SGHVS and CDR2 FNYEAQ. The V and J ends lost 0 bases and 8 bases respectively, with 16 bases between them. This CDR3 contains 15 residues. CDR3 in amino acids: CASSLAPGGSYGYTF. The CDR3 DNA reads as TGTGCCAGCAGCTTAGCGCCCGGAGGTAGCTACGGCTACACCTTC.

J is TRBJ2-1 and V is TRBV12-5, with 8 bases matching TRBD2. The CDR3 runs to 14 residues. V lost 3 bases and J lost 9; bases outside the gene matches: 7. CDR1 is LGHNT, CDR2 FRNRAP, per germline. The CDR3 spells CASGFGPGGGEQFF. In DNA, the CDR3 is TGTGCTAGTGGTTTCGGGCCGGGAGGGGGTGAGCAGTTCTTC.

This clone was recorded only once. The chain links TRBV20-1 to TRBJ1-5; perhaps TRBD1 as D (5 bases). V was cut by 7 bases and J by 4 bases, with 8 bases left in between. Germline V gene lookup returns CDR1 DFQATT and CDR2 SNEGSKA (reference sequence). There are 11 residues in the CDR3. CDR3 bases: TGCAGTGTTAAGGGGAATCAGCCCCAGCATTTT. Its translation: CSVKGNQPQHF.

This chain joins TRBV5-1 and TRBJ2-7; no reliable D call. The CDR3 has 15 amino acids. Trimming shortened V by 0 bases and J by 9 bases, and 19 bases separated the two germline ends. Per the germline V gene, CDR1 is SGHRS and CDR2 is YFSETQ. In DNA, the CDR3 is TGCGCCAGCAGCTTGGGTATAGGAGCAGTTACGAGGCAGTACTTC. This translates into CASSLGIGAVTRQYF.

CDR3 sequence: CASSLGVGYGYTF. DNA of the CDR3: TGCGCCAGCAGCTTAGGGGTTGGCTATGGCTACACCTTC. This chain uses TRBV5-1 with TRBJ1-2; D might be TRBD1 (5 bases). The CDR3 runs 13 residues. The V end lost 2 bases, the J end lost 4 bases, and 9 bases lay between the germline ends. CDR1 and CDR2 from the germline V gene are SGHRS and YFSETQ.